This T cell receptor beta chain derives from a study of blood T cell repertoires in COVID-19. The overall study: Italy, Spain and the United States were the sources of the convalescent and acute COVID-19 samples.

Profiled with immunoSEQ multiplex PCR; TCRdb holds only in-frame clones, not every one. The sample lists approximately 170,000 clones, about 88% occurring once. This clone was observed a single time. The sequence derives from a woman over 75 in a cohort sampled during active or convalescent COVID-19. The sequencing sample was made of peripheral blood.

The CDR3 spells CASSERTGSQETQYF. In nucleotides, the CDR3 is TGTGCCAGCTCAGAAAGGACGGGATCCCAAGAGACCCAGTACTTC. This chain joins TRBV18 and TRBJ2-5, with D possibly matching TRBD2 (5 bases). The germline V gene has CDR1 KGHSH and CDR2 LQKENI. This CDR3 is built from 15 residues. Between the trimmed V and J ends, which lost 5 bases and 1 base, there was a span of 14 bases.